The clone carrying this TCR beta chain turned up a few times. Antigen specificity is unknown. Individual cDNA molecules were tagged with unique molecular identifiers. From the 5' RACE reads, TCRdb called clonotypes with MiXCR, one entry per CDR3 protein. The sample yields tens of thousands of distinct CDR3 sequences, 8.2% seen once. The sample belongs to a study of early T cells in non-severe SARS-CoV-2 infection. Background on the study: From unsorted whole blood, bulk RNA was sequenced, and the chains remained unpaired.

Study observations and caveats: VDJdb matching skewed toward anti-spike CD8 responses, missing private and CD4 specificities.

The germline CDR1 and CDR2 sequences are SGHAT and FQNNGV. After removal of 3 bases from V and 2 bases from J, the junction contained 6 bases not matched to a gene. The CDR3 contains 15 residues. The chain links TRBV11-2 to TRBJ2-5; 7 nucleotides align to TRBD1. The receptor comes from an adult who was a healthcare worker with PCR-confirmed SARS-CoV-2 infection or an uninfected control (not recorded which). The sequencing sample was made of whole blood. This chain's CDR3 is CASSFRDSRQETQYF. CDR3 DNA: TGTGCCAGCAGCTTCCGGGACAGTCGACAAGAGACCCAGTACTTC.